This T cell receptor (beta chain) originates from a study of OX40 agonist ivuxolimab in advanced cancers. This CDR3 contains 17 residues. Trimming pared 7 bases from V and 1 base from J, leaving 24 bases between. The germline V gene has CDR1 SGHRS and CDR2 YFSETQ. TCRdb keeps only in-frame clones here, not all; method: immunoSEQ multiplex PCR. The sample carries tens of thousands of clones, 85% to 95% recorded once. The starting material was CD4+ or CD8+ T cells sorted from blood, obtained in a trial of the OX40 agonist ivuxolimab. The gene calls are TRBV5-1 and TRBJ2-7, with D uncertain. This TCR came from an adult with an advanced solid tumor such as melanoma, head and neck, liver or kidney cancer. CDR3 protein: CASQELPGPSGSYEQYF. In DNA form, the CDR3 reads TGCGCCAGCCAGGAACTGCCGGGTCCTAGTGGGTCCTACGAGCAGTACTTC.